One sample yielded the 30 T cell receptor beta chains listed below, sequenced in a study of graft-versus-host responses after intestinal transplantation. The protocol was immunoSEQ multiplex PCR, while the TCRdb copy is restricted to in-frame clones and leaves out a portion. The profile shows over 85,000 clones, roughly 91% of them singletons. Their recognized antigens are unknown. The sequences come from unstimulated CD4+ T cells sorted from spleen or lymph node cells, collected before transplant. Source of these receptors: a human donor who was the organ donor for an intestinal transplant.

This clone was recorded once. The chain combines TRBV18 with TRBJ1-6, with D possibly matching TRBD1 (5 bases). Trimming left V 9 bases short and J 11 bases short, with 17 bases between. CDR3 length: 13 residues. CDR1 is KGHSH and CDR2 is LQKENI in the germline V gene. CDR3 region: CASLGGVGPPLHF. For the CDR3, the DNA is TGTGCCAGTCTGGGGGGGGTCGGACCACCCCTCCACTTT.

The chain couples TRBV21-1 to TRBJ1-2; TRBD1 reflects the table's D call only, with no check against the DNA. TRBV21-1 is a documented pseudogene. The CDR3 has 13 amino acids. The CDR3 spells CASIEDSYYGYTF. As DNA, the CDR3 is TGTGCCAGCATCGAGGACAGCTACTATGGCTACACCTTC.

This clone was seen once. The chain is built from TRBV27 and TRBJ1-1, with 8 bases lining up with TRBD1. There are 15 residues in the CDR3. V lost 7 bases to trimming and J lost 1 base; unmatched junction nucleotides: 8. Germline lookup yields CDR1 MNHEY and CDR2 SMNVEV (reference sequence). CDR3 amino acids: CASTPLGTGNTEAFF. The DNA for the CDR3 is TGTGCCAGCACCCCCTTGGGGACAGGGAACACTGAAGCTTTCTTT.

This clone appeared a single time. CDR3 in amino acids: CASRRRANYGYTF. The CDR3 DNA sequence: TGTGCCAGCAGGCGCAGGGCTAACTATGGCTACACCTTC. The rearrangement uses TRBV9 and TRBJ1-2; D is perhaps TRBD1 (5 bases). V dropped 5 bases and J dropped 0 bases, with 8 bases sitting between them. The CDR3 has 13 residues. CDR1 is SGDLS and CDR2 is YYNGEE in the germline V gene.

In this sample, this clone turned up a few times. The chain joins TRBV7-9 to TRBJ1-3; perhaps TRBD1 as D (5 bases). V was clipped by 4 bases and J by 2 bases, with 12 bases between them. Germline lookup yields CDR1 SEHNR and CDR2 FQNEAQ (reference sequence). The CDR3 is made up of 15 amino acids. Written as DNA, the CDR3 is TGTGCCAGCAGCTCACCTGAAGGGGCTGGAAACACCATATATTTT. As protein: CASSSPEGAGNTIYF.

A word on this clone: The missing conserved phenylalanine or tryptophan at the end of this CDR3 makes a read error likely. The DNA is omitted, as the CDR3 cannot be located on it reliably, and the CDR3 follows TCRdb's listing. The gene calls are TRBV20-1 and TRBJ1-2; TRBD1 is taken as the D call from the table, unchecked against the DNA. The CDR3 contains 11 residues when both ends are counted. Per germline, CDR1 DFQATT and CDR2 SNEGSKA (reference sequence). CDR3 sequence reads: CSARGTGWSLS.

This chain joins TRBV7-9 and TRBJ1-5; TRBD1 matches at 8 bases. This CDR3 is built from 17 residues. CDR1 and CDR2 (germline): SEHNR, FQNEAQ (reference sequence). J lost 8 bases, V lost 0 bases, and 12 bases had no gene match. The CDR3 loop is CASSLALGAGGVEPQHF. CDR3 sequence (DNA): TGTGCCAGCAGCTTAGCGCTAGGTGCAGGGGGCGTGGAGCCCCAGCATTTT.

This chain uses TRBV4-2 with TRBJ2-3; the match to TRBD2 covers 8 bases. CDR1 is LGHNA and CDR2 is YNFKEQ in the germline V gene. The CDR3 is made up of 15 amino acids. V dropped 0 bases and J dropped 4; count of bases not matched to a gene: 3. The CDR3 here is CASSQEAGAPDTQYF. The DNA for the CDR3 is TGTGCCAGCAGCCAAGAAGCGGGGGCACCAGATACGCAGTATTTT.

In this sample, this clone turned up once. The chain combines TRBV5-1 with TRBJ2-5; TRBD2 matches at 8 bases. The DNA end favors TRBJ2-7, so the J call may be wrong. Germline V gene sequence: CDR1 SGHRS, CDR2 YFSETQ. This CDR3 contains 14 residues. Here the CDR3 DNA reads TGCGCCAGCAGCTTGGGACTAGCGACTTACGAGCAGTACTTC. Translated: CASSLGLATYEQYF.

The chain links TRBV19 to TRBJ2-7; 7 bases are shared with TRBD1. CDR1 is LNHDA, CDR2 SQIVND, per germline (reference sequence). The CDR3 has 12 residues. V lost 6 bases to trimming and J lost 4 bases; unmatched junction nucleotides: 3. The CDR3 DNA follows: TGTGCCAGTAGATCACAGGGGTACGAGCAGTACTTC. Amino acid sequence: CASRSQGYEQYF.

The rearrangement joins TRBV6-5 to TRBJ2-5; the match to TRBD2 covers 10 bases. Per germline, CDR1 MNHEY and CDR2 SVGAGI. With 2 bases clipped from V and 3 bases from J, the junction kept 6 bases outside the gene matches. The CDR3 runs 16 residues. Here the CDR3 DNA reads TGTGCCAGCAGTTACAGAGCGGGGGGGCGGAAAGAGACCCAGTACTTC. The encoded protein is CASSYRAGGRKETQYF.

This clone was seen just once. This chain links TRBV19 with TRBJ2-3; 7 nucleotides match TRBD2. J lost 0 bases, V lost 6 bases, and 3 bases had no gene match. The germline gives CDR1 LNHDA, CDR2 SQIVND (reference sequence). The CDR3 has 14 residues. CDR3 region: CASSYSGSTDTQYF. The CDR3 DNA is TGTGCCAGTAGCTATAGCGGGAGCACAGATACGCAGTATTTT.

V is TRBV6-5 and J is TRBJ1-2; D is uncertain. CDR1 MNHEY and CDR2 SVGAGI come from the germline V gene. The ends were cut back, 6 bases at V and 7 bases at J, with 15 bases in the middle. The CDR3 contains 13 residues. The CDR3 DNA follows: TGTGCCAGCAGCGACGGCGGCGGGCGTGGCTACACCTTC. Its translation: CASSDGGGRGYTF.

V usage is TRBV27 and J usage is TRBJ1-2; 7 nucleotides match TRBD1. The CDR3 has 16 residues. The germline V gene has CDR1 MNHEY and CDR2 SMNVEV (reference sequence). J lost 8 bases, V lost 3 bases, and 15 bases had no gene match. The CDR3 is CASSLRTGLSSMGYTF. In DNA form, the CDR3 reads TGTGCCAGCAGTTTGAGGACAGGACTCTCATCTATGGGCTACACCTTC.

J is TRBJ2-1 and V is TRBV11-2; the D is unclear. The V and J ends lost 2 bases and 3 bases respectively, with 14 bases between them. CDR3 length: 16 residues. In germline, CDR1 is SGHAT, CDR2 FQNNGV. The CDR3 protein is CASSLTPGLSYNEQFF. For the CDR3, the DNA is TGTGCCAGCAGCTTAACGCCCGGGTTAAGCTACAATGAGCAGTTCTTC.

The chain couples TRBV5-6 to TRBJ2-4, with 8 bases fitting TRBD2. Germline V gene data show CDR1 as SGHDT and CDR2 as YYEEEE. The V segment lost 0 bases and the J segment 8 bases; nucleotides outside the gene matches: 16. CDR3 size: 18 residues. The chain's CDR3 is CASSLGWVAGHPGDIQYF. The CDR3 nucleotides are TGTGCCAGCAGCTTGGGATGGGTAGCGGGGCACCCCGGGGACATTCAGTACTTC.

J is TRBJ2-7 and V is TRBV28; 8 bases map to TRBD1. This CDR3 spans 14 amino acids. The germline CDR1 and CDR2 sequences are MDHEN and SYDVKM. V was pared by 6 bases and J by 3 bases, with 7 bases of the junction left unmatched. CDR3 loop: CASRGAGGRYEQYF. The CDR3 nucleotides read TGTGCCAGCAGGGGAGCAGGGGGCCGCTACGAGCAGTACTTC.

The rearrangement joins TRBV5-4 to TRBJ1-2; 7 nucleotides agree with TRBD1. This CDR3 region has 13 residues. V was clipped by 5 bases and J by 7 bases; unmatched bases: 8. Germline values: CDR1 SGHNT, CDR2 YYREEE (reference sequence). CDR3 in amino acids: CASRRDSVFGYTF. For the CDR3, the DNA is TGTGCCAGCAGGAGGGACAGCGTATTTGGCTACACCTTC.

The chain couples TRBV4-1 to TRBJ2-5; 11 positions agree with TRBD2. The length of the CDR3 is 17 residues. V shed 1 base, J shed 1 base, and the junction held 5 bases outside the gene matches. Germline V gene lookup returns CDR1 MGHRA and CDR2 YSYEKL. CDR3 DNA sequence: TGCGCCAGCAGCCAAGGTAGCGGGGGGGCCCGCCAAGAGACCCAGTACTTC. Protein: CASSQGSGGARQETQYF.

The CDR3 DNA is TGTGCCAGCAGCTTAGGGCTAGCAGTGGTAGGTAGTGAGCAGTTCTTC. Its protein is CASSLGLAVVGSEQFF. The V and J genes are TRBV7-3 and TRBJ2-1; maybe TRBD2 (5 bases). CDR3 length: 16 amino acids. The germline CDR1 and CDR2 sequences are SGHTA and FQGTGA. V lost 2 bases, J lost 9 bases, and 20 bases lay in between.

The chain employs TRBV4-3 and TRBJ1-2; D is perhaps TRBD1 (6 bases). The CDR3 runs 18 residues. Germline V CDR1 and CDR2: LGHNA, YSLEER. With 1 base removed from V and 0 bases from J, the gap between germline ends came to 18 bases. In DNA form, the CDR3 reads TGCGCCAGCAGCCAAGCGGTGGACGGGGGGGCGGCTAACTATGGCTACACCTTC. Translating gives CASSQAVDGGAANYGYTF.

The chain combines TRBV6-6 with TRBJ1-1; TRBD1 is a possible D gene (5 bases). The germline CDR1 and CDR2 sequences are MNHNY and SVGAGI (reference sequence). V was clipped by 6 bases and J by 0 bases, with 11 bases between them. This CDR3 region has 14 residues. CDR3 loop: CASRPGNVNTEAFF. CDR3 DNA sequence: TGTGCCAGCAGGCCAGGGAATGTGAACACTGAAGCTTTCTTT.

This clone was detected once. This rearrangement joins TRBV9 to TRBJ1-2; D is possibly TRBD1 (5 bases). The CDR3 spans 14 residues. V lost 0 bases and J 7 bases, leaving 13 bases between the germline ends. Germline V lookup: CDR1 SGDLS, CDR2 YYNGEE. The CDR3, as DNA: TGTGCCAGCAGCGTAGGGGGGGTGGGGTCTGGCTACACCTTC. It is translated as CASSVGGVGSGYTF.

The chain joins TRBV11-3 to TRBJ2-3; TRBD1 matches 8 bases. The trim removed 5 bases at V and 1 base at J, leaving 5 bases unmatched. The germline V gene encodes CDR1 SGHNT and CDR2 YENEEA. This CDR3 contains 15 residues. The CDR3 DNA sequence: TGTGCCAGCAGCCGGACAGGGACGGGCACAGATACGCAGTATTTT. Encoded protein: CASSRTGTGTDTQYF.

CDR3: CAISQGSGANVLTF. The CDR3 DNA is TGTGCCATCAGCCAGGGGTCCGGGGCCAACGTCCTGACTTTC. The gene calls are TRBV10-3 and TRBJ2-6; D might be TRBD1 (6 bases). V was pared by 6 bases and J by 4 bases, with 10 bases between. The germline CDR1 and CDR2 sequences are ENHRY and SYGVKD. The CDR3 totals 14 residues.

This clone showed up just a few times. V gene TRBV19 combines with J gene TRBJ1-1, with 7 bases lining up with TRBD1. This CDR3 has 16 residues. V lost 3 bases, J lost 0 bases, and 7 bases stayed unmatched. From germline, CDR1 is LNHDA and CDR2 SQIVND (reference sequence). The CDR3 region has the DNA TGTGCCAGTAGTATCCGGGACAGTTCCGTGAACACTGAAGCTTTCTTT. Amino acids: CASSIRDSSVNTEAFF.

The chain couples TRBV4-1 to TRBJ2-5; 9 positions agree with TRBD1. Germline CDR1 is MGHRA and CDR2 is YSYEKL. CDR3 length: 14 residues. J was trimmed by 7 bases and V by 1 base; bases with no gene match: 4. In DNA, the CDR3 is TGCGCCAGCAGCCAAGGGGGACAGGGCCGGACCCAGTACTTC. This sequence encodes CASSQGGQGRTQYF.

The CDR3 region is CASKAEGRGRREQYF. CDR3 bases: TGTGCCAGTAAGGCAGAGGGCAGGGGGCGCCGGGAGCAGTACTTC. The chain is built from TRBV19 and TRBJ2-7; 8 bases are shared with TRBD1. CDR1 is LNHDA, CDR2 SQIVND, per germline (reference sequence). The CDR3 totals 15 residues. The J segment lost 7 bases and the V segment lost 7 bases, leaving 15 bases of the junction unmatched.

The V and J genes are TRBV9 and TRBJ1-5; 7 nucleotides align to TRBD1. With V trimmed by 0 bases and J by 4 bases, 10 bases remained unmatched. The CDR3 has 17 residues. Germline values: CDR1 SGDLS, CDR2 YYNGEE. CDR3 nucleotide sequence: TGTGCCAGCAGCGTAGTCCCCGGGACAGTAAGAAATCAGCCCCAGCATTTT. It encodes CASSVVPGTVRNQPQHF.

This chain connects TRBV19 to TRBJ1-5; D remains ambiguous. From germline, CDR1 is LNHDA and CDR2 SQIVND (reference sequence). Trimming removed 7 bases from V and 5 bases from J, with 12 bases in between. CDR3 size: 13 residues. The CDR3 spells CASKVGVDQPQHF. The CDR3 DNA reads as TGTGCCAGTAAGGTGGGCGTTGATCAGCCCCAGCATTTT. Full variable domain (missing parts from reference TRBV19 and TRBJ1-5): DGGITQSPKYLFRKEGQNVTLSCEQNLNHDAMYWYRQDPGQGLRLIYYSQIVNDFQKGDIAEGYSVSREKKESFPLTVTSAQKNPTAFYLCASKVGVDQPQHFGDGTRLSIL.